These 11 T cell receptor beta chains were sequenced from one sample in a study of Ad26.COV2.S vaccination and SARS-CoV-2 variants. TCRdb keeps only in-frame clones here, not all; method: immunoSEQ multiplex PCR. The sample carries just over 350,000 clones, roughly 94% recorded once. The input for sequencing was peripheral blood, taken after recovery from COVID-19. These receptors all stem from a human donor who had recovered from COVID-19.

The rearrangement joins TRBV24-1 to TRBJ2-5; 9 positions agree with TRBD2. The germline V gene has CDR1 KGHDR and CDR2 SFDVKD. This CDR3 contains 15 residues. Trimming took 2 bases from V and 5 from J; bases not matched to a gene: 5. CDR3 region: CATSDSRGGGETQYF. CDR3 bases: TGTGCCACCAGTGATTCGCGGGGGGGCGGGGAGACCCAGTACTTC.

The rearrangement uses TRBV13 and TRBJ2-7; TRBD2 matches at 8 bases. The length of the CDR3 is 15 residues. With 3 bases clipped from V and 2 bases from J, the junction kept 6 bases outside the gene matches. CDR1 and CDR2 (germline): PRHDT, FYEKMQ (reference sequence). Written as DNA, the CDR3 is TGTGCCAGCAGCTTTCGAAGCGGGGGCCCCTACGAGCAGTACTTC. Protein product: CASSFRSGGPYEQYF. Looking up the rest from reference TRBV13 and TRBJ2-7 gives the full variable domain: AAGVIQSPRHLIKEKRETATLKCYPIPRHDTVYWYQQGPGQDPQFLISFYEKMQSDKGSIPDRFSAQQFSDYHSELNMSSLELGDSALYFCASSFRSGGPYEQYFGPGTRLTVT.

This chain joins TRBV18 and TRBJ2-5; a weak D match, TRBD2 (5 bases). CDR3 length: 13 amino acids. V gave up 5 bases and J gave up 5 bases, with 12 bases separating them. Per germline, CDR1 KGHSH and CDR2 LQKENI. CDR3 nucleotide sequence: TGTGCCAGCTCAAACGGGGTTGGGGAGACCCAGTACTTC. Protein sequence: CASSNGVGETQYF.

The chain uses TRBV7-9 and TRBJ1-2; the D is unclear. V was cut by 4 bases and J by 8 bases, with 23 bases left in between. The CDR3 is made up of 16 amino acids. Germline values: CDR1 SEHNR, CDR2 FQNEAQ (reference sequence). The CDR3 DNA follows: TGTGCCAGCAGCTCTCAACCCTCCGGGTCCCCTCAGGGCTACACCTTC. It is translated as CASSSQPSGSPQGYTF.

The rearrangement joins TRBV7-2 to TRBJ1-1, with D perhaps TRBD1 (5 bases). Trimming cost V 0 bases and J 1 base, with 6 bases left between them. The germline V gene has CDR1 SGHTA and CDR2 FQGNSA. The CDR3 has 14 residues. CDR3 sequence (DNA): TGTGCCAGCAGCTTAGCGCAGGGGAACACTGAAGCTTTCTTT. This translates into CASSLAQGNTEAFF.

The DNA of the CDR3 is TGTGCCAGCAGCGAGGGGGGTGGCGGATCAATAGGCCAGCCCCAGCATTTT. It codes for CASSEGGGGSIGQPQHF. The V call is TRBV9, the J call TRBJ1-5; maybe TRBD1 (6 bases). V was shortened by 3 bases and J by 7 bases, with 23 bases between the two germline ends. In germline, CDR1 is SGDLS, CDR2 YYNGEE. This CDR3 comprises 17 residues.

The rearrangement joins TRBV9 to TRBJ2-7, with a weak D call TRBD2 (6 bases). V was trimmed by 3 bases and J by 0 bases, leaving 13 bases between them. Looked up from germline, CDR1 is SGDLS and CDR2 is YYNGEE. The CDR3 covers 15 residues. CDR3 nucleotide sequence: TGTGCCAGCAGCGCCCGTAGCGGTAGCTCCTACGAGCAGTACTTC. Translated: CASSARSGSSYEQYF.

This sequence joins TRBV2 and TRBJ1-4; TRBD1 aligns across 7 bases. The CDR3 loop spans 14 amino acids. Germline trimming cut 3 bases from V and 8 bases from J; bases unmatched to any gene: 6. Germline CDR1 is SNHLY and CDR2 is FYNNEI. CDR3 in amino acids: CASSDNRGWEKLFF. The CDR3 bases are TGTGCCAGCAGTGACAACAGGGGTTGGGAAAAACTGTTTTTT.

Only one count was recorded for this clone. V usage is TRBV27 and J usage is TRBJ1-6; D possibly corresponds to TRBD1 (6 bases). Deletions cut 2 bases from V and 6 bases from J, with 11 bases between. In germline, CDR1 is MNHEY, CDR2 SMNVEV (reference sequence). The CDR3 covers 15 residues. CDR3 region: CASSLEGGRNSPLHF. The CDR3 DNA sequence: TGTGCCAGCAGTTTAGAAGGGGGGCGTAATTCACCCCTCCACTTT.

Of note for this clone: This sample includes further DNA sequences coding for the same CDR3. The rearrangement joins TRBV9 to TRBJ1-1, with D hard to call. CDR3 length: 12 residues. Trimming shortened V by 0 bases and J by 0 bases, and 0 bases separated the two germline ends. Germline V gene data show CDR1 as SGDLS and CDR2 as YYNGEE. The CDR3 bases are TGTGCCAGCAGCGTAGTGAACACTGAAGCTTTCTTT. Residues: CASSVVNTEAFF.

The chain employs TRBV6-5 and TRBJ2-5, with 8 bases lining up with TRBD1. Trimming cost V 6 bases and J 2 bases; bases outside gene matches: 8. The CDR3 loop spans 15 amino acids. The V gene's germline CDR1 is MNHEY and CDR2 SVGAGI. The CDR3 spells CASRNRGSTQETQYF. CDR3 DNA: TGTGCCAGCAGGAACAGGGGGTCCACGCAAGAGACCCAGTACTTC.